This T cell receptor (beta chain) was observed in a study of T cells in Graves' hyperthyroidism and ophthalmopathy (dated by TCRdb to between 2018 and 2021). Background for the entire study: Peripheral blood samples were taken at the time of initial diagnosis, prior to any treatment. To identify TCR V-J signatures that set the groups apart, the researchers used a discovery cohort of 90 to 100 patients, made up of under 50 with Graves' ophthalmopathy and about 59 with stable Graves' hyperthyroidism. Once sampling was done, hyperthyroidism patients were given methimazole at a starting dose of 30 mg daily, whereas ophthalmopathy patients were given high-dose intravenous methylprednisolone. Thyroid tissue and blood T-cell repertoires from about six Graves' hyperthyroidism patients were also compared in the study. TCR Vbeta CDR3 sequencing of some 140 peripheral blood samples (around 45 ophthalmopathy, 75 to 80 hyperthyroidism and approximately 17 progressor patients) is reported in the paper. Prospective prediction of ophthalmopathy was tested in an independent validation cohort of 18 hyperthyroidism patients and some 17 patients who later progressed to ophthalmopathy. The 100 or so discovery patients were randomly divided into training and test sets at a 7:3 ratio.

TCR beta CDR3 regions were amplified from RNA transcripts. A first-round RT-PCR of the TCR CDR3 used the HTBI primer set with the Qiagen OneStep RT-PCR kit. Libraries were constructed in a second round of multiplex PCR, after which size selection and purification were performed. The libraries were sequenced on an Illumina HiSeq2000 using paired-end 100 bp reads. The paper's processing steps were these. SOAPnuke was used to process the raw data, removing reads that contained adapters or uncalled bases, had a mean Phred below 15, or lacked an exact match to the constant primer or identifier. COPE v1.2.5 was used to merge high-quality paired reads, and clonotypes were defined as unique nucleotide sequences. MiTCR v1.1 was used to align clonotypes to the IMGT TRBV, TRBD and TRBJ reference segments. The analysis included only V-J combinations with a frequency above 0.0001, which together covered around 99% of the repertoires. The TCS score was defined as F50 (clonal expansion) divided by E x V (chaos), with BLOSUM62-based TCRdist calculated between CDR3 peptides within each V-J. Welch's t-statistics and random forest reduced approximately 520 V-J features to 13, which were used in a naive Bayes classifier (R e1071). The raw public data were reprocessed by TCRdb itself: fastp quality trimming at Q25, MiXCR clonotype calling, in-frame beta chains only. Rows with a matching CDR3 protein are joined into one entry that keeps the most common DNA and genes. These V and J calls originate from TCRdb's pipeline instead of the authors' own analysis. The sample profile shows around 600,000 distinct CDR3 sequences; around 15% of them were found once. Roughly an eighth of the sample is in the top ten clones.

The CDR3 sequence holds 14 residues, the cysteine and phenylalanine included. Only the CDR3 part of the read is kept: 42 bases, read in frame from the first base. CDR1 DFQATT and CDR2 SNEGSKA were looked up in the germline V gene (reference sequence). V is pruned by 3 bases and J by 6 bases, leaving 9 bases of the junction without a gene match. Ophthalmopathy patients had moderately to severely active disease, with a Clinical Activity Score of 3 or more, a NOSPECS grade of 4 or more, and a disease duration of less than 3 months. Any patient with an uncontrolled infection, another autoimmune disease, pregnancy or lactation was excluded. Diagnoses were based on clinical symptoms, serum thyroxine and TRAb, thyroid ultrasound and orbital computed tomography. Ficoll-Paque density gradient centrifugation was used to isolate PBMCs from approximately 10 ml of fresh peripheral blood. Total RNA was extracted using Trizol reagent, and RNA quality was assessed on an Agilent 2100 Bioanalyzer.

This clonotype has at least ten counts. Its antigen is unknown. No base qualities exist here, and no much larger clone lies one base off it. The full study reports these points: Sample size was not statistically predetermined, and blinding of investigators to group allocation was not performed. Blood samples also contained most of the expanded thyroid clonotypes (frequency above 0.001), which suggests that blood repertoires may reflect thyroid immune responses. In cross-validation, a model built on a 13 V-J signature told ophthalmopathy apart from stable hyperthyroidism with approximately 90% sensitivity and about 81% specificity, and in testing the same model reached 80%/75%. During validation, the model predicted progression to ophthalmopathy a median of about 5.9 months ahead of onset, with around 71% sensitivity and roughly 72% specificity.

The rearrangement joined TRBV20-1 to TRBJ1-2; the junction holds 8 bases that match TRBD1. The receptor was derived from a woman aged 45-65 years with Graves' ophthalmopathy. Sequencing was carried out using blood. In nucleotides, the sequence is TGCAGTGCTAGGCCGGACAGGGAGTCGAATGGCTACACCTTC. Its coded protein is CSARPDRESNGYTF.